This T cell receptor beta chain appears in the sequencing data of a study of blood T cell repertoires in COVID-19. The assay was immunoSEQ multiplex PCR, and TCRdb's table has in-frame clones only and misses some. The table records fewer than 250,000 clones, around three quarters of them present only once. The study recruited people aged about 18 to 89 years across more than 20 US areas. V lost 5 bases and J 2 bases, leaving 18 bases between the germline ends. The CDR3 has 16 amino acids. Germline-derived CDR1 and CDR2 are SGHNT and YENEEA. The specimen was PBMCs or T cells enriched from blood (not recorded which). This receptor was obtained from a woman between 50 and 59 years old with acute COVID-19. The chain recombines TRBV11-3 with TRBJ2-5; D is perhaps TRBD1 (6 bases). CDR3 sequence (DNA): TGTGCCAGCAGCCTCGGTCCCGCGAGGGGGCAAGAGACCCAGTACTTC. This gives the protein CASSLGPARGQETQYF.